The 28 T cell receptor beta chains below were found in one sample sequenced in a study of blood T cell repertoires in COVID-19. Assay used: immunoSEQ multiplex PCR; TCRdb lists only in-frame clones, some missing. The sample lists under 250,000 clones, approximately 86% occurring once. Sequencing was carried out using PBMCs or T cells enriched from blood (not recorded which). All receptors come from a woman in her twenties or thirties with acute COVID-19.

The chain links TRBV19 to TRBJ1-1; D not certain. CDR1 is LNHDA and CDR2 is SQIVND in the germline V gene (reference sequence). The CDR3 contains 16 residues. Trimming took 2 bases from V and 2 from J, leaving 15 bases between them. The CDR3 nucleotides read TGTGCCAGTAGTATATCGGCGGAGGGATCAAACACTGAAGCTTTCTTT. This encodes CASSISAEGSNTEAFF.

The rearrangement links TRBV14 to TRBJ2-7, with 11 bases fitting TRBD1. CDR3 length equals 16 residues. Germline lookup yields CDR1 SGHDN and CDR2 FVKESK. After removal of 4 bases from V and 6 bases from J, the junction contained 11 bases not matched to a gene. The CDR3 DNA follows: TGTGCCAGCAGCCGCGGGACAGGGGGACGACACGGCGAGCAGTACTTC. It encodes CASSRGTGGRHGEQYF.

This chain uses TRBV6-2 or TRBV6-3 with TRBJ2-5, with 9 nucleotides matching TRBD1. The CDR3 runs 16 residues. After removal of 1 base from V and 4 bases from J, the junction contained 7 bases not matched to a gene. Looked up from germline, CDR1 is MNHEY and CDR2 is SVGEGT. In DNA form, the CDR3 reads TGTGCCAGCAGTTACTGGAGACAGGGGGGGAGAGAGACCCAGTACTTC. This sequence encodes CASSYWRQGGRETQYF.

This clone appeared a few times. The V and J genes are TRBV9 and TRBJ2-1; no clear D gene. This CDR3 has 14 residues. In germline, CDR1 is SGDLS, CDR2 YYNGEE. The V end lost 0 bases, the J end lost 7 bases, and 11 bases lay between the germline ends. CDR3 loop: CASSVATKENEQFF. The CDR3 DNA is TGTGCCAGCAGCGTAGCTACAAAGGAGAATGAGCAGTTCTTC.

This clone was picked up one time. The V gene is TRBV14, the J gene TRBJ1-1, with D unresolved. CDR3 length: 13 residues. Trimming removed 1 base from V and 8 bases from J, with 11 bases in between. From germline, CDR1 is SGHDN and CDR2 FVKESK. DNA for the CDR3: TGTGCCAGCAGCCAAGTTATTGCAGGCGAAGCTTTCTTT. Protein sequence: CASSQVIAGEAFF. Full variable domain (outside the CDR3, taken from reference TRBV14 and TRBJ1-1): EAGVTQFPSHSVIEKGQTVTLRCDPISGHDNLYWYRRVMGKEIKFLLHFVKESKQDESGMPNNRFLAERTGGTYSTLKVQPAELEDSGVYFCASSQVIAGEAFFGQGTRLTVV.

The V gene is TRBV19, the J gene TRBJ1-1, with TRBD1 as a possible D gene (5 bases). Germline values: CDR1 LNHDA, CDR2 SQIVND (reference sequence). V dropped 4 bases and J dropped 2 bases, with 14 bases sitting between them. The CDR3 spans 15 residues. The CDR3 protein is CASSNYLRDNTEAFF. The CDR3 region has the DNA TGTGCCAGTAGTAATTATCTCAGGGATAACACTGAAGCTTTCTTT.

The CDR3 reads CATSRDRMETQYF. The CDR3 nucleotides read TGTGCCACCAGCAGAGATAGAATGGAGACCCAGTACTTC. This chain joins TRBV15 and TRBJ2-5, with unresolved D. CDR3 length equals 13 residues. With 0 bases removed from V and 5 bases from J, the gap between germline ends came to 7 bases. Germline V CDR1 and CDR2: LNHNV, YYDKDF (reference sequence).

The chain has TRBV7-2 and TRBJ1-3; 7 bases line up with TRBD1. CDR1 SGHTA and CDR2 FQGNSA come from the germline V gene. This CDR3 has 15 residues. The ends lost 5 bases at V and 0 bases at J; junction bases unmatched: 4. In DNA, the CDR3 is TGTGCCAGCAGCGGACAGGCGTTCTCTGGAAACACCATATATTTT. It encodes CASSGQAFSGNTIYF.

The J gene is TRBJ1-2, the V gene TRBV19; D remains ambiguous. CDR1 and CDR2 (germline): LNHDA, SQIVND (reference sequence). V lost 6 bases and J lost 7, with 15 bases in between. CDR3 length: 13 amino acids. DNA of the CDR3: TGTGCCAGTAGACCCTTCGGACTCTTTGGCTACACCTTC. Encoded protein: CASRPFGLFGYTF. Complete variable domain (other parts from reference TRBV19 and TRBJ1-2): DGGITQSPKYLFRKEGQNVTLSCEQNLNHDAMYWYRQDPGQGLRLIYYSQIVNDFQKGDIAEGYSVSREKKESFPLTVTSAQKNPTAFYLCASRPFGLFGYTFGSGTRLTVV.

DNA of the CDR3: TGTGCCAGCAGCTTGGGGGGGCGAGGGGAGACCCAGTACTTC. Its translation: CASSLGGRGETQYF. The chain employs TRBV7-6 and TRBJ2-5; D might be TRBD2 (7 bases). The germline V gene has CDR1 SGHVS and CDR2 FNYEAQ. The V end was cut by 3 bases, the J end by 5 bases, with 13 bases between. CDR3 size: 14 residues.

The chain employs TRBV5-5 and TRBJ1-5; D gene uncertain. Germline V gene lookup returns CDR1 SGHKS and CDR2 YYEKEE (reference sequence). Trimming left V 4 bases short and J 6 bases short, with 11 bases between. This CDR3 comprises 13 residues. The CDR3: CASSTRGGQPQHF. The CDR3 coding sequence is TGTGCCAGCAGCACCCGAGGCGGTCAGCCCCAGCATTTT.

This sequence joins TRBV11-2 and TRBJ1-1; no clear D. The V and J ends lost 1 base and 6 bases respectively, with 12 bases between them. The CDR3 runs to 14 residues. Germline-derived CDR1 and CDR2 are SGHAT and FQNNGV. The CDR3 DNA reads as TGTGCCAGCAGCTTAGTAAGTAGAACAGCTGAAGCTTTCTTT. This codes for CASSLVSRTAEAFF.

The CDR3 spells CASSTGQHYGYTF. The CDR3, as DNA: TGTGCCAGCAGCACCGGACAGCACTATGGCTACACCTTC. This sequence joins TRBV28 and TRBJ1-2, with a possible D match to TRBD1 (6 bases). The length of the CDR3 is 13 residues. V shed 6 bases and J shed 3 bases, with 11 bases lying between them. Per the germline V gene, CDR1 is MDHEN and CDR2 is SYDVKM.

The genes are TRBV5-1 and TRBJ2-2; perhaps TRBD1 as D (6 bases). Looked up from germline, CDR1 is SGHRS and CDR2 is YFSETQ. The CDR3 is 16 amino acids. V was trimmed by 0 bases and J by 2 bases, leaving 11 bases between them. The CDR3 protein is CASSLARGLNTGELFF. Written as DNA, the CDR3 is TGCGCCAGCAGCTTGGCCAGGGGTCTTAACACCGGGGAGCTGTTTTTT. The variable domain in full, completed from reference TRBV5-1 and TRBJ2-2, reads KAGVTQTPRYLIKTRGQQVTLSCSPISGHRSVSWYQQTPGQGLQFLFEYFSETQRNKGNFPGRFSGRQFSNSRSEMNVSTLELGDSALYLCASSLARGLNTGELFFGEGSRLTVL.

This clone came up many times. V and J are TRBV6-5 and TRBJ1-4; D unresolved. The CDR3 runs to 13 residues. Germline assignment: CDR1 MNHEY and CDR2 SVGAGI. Trimming cost V 2 bases and J 5 bases, with 6 bases left between them. The DNA for the CDR3 is TGTGCCAGCAGTTACGCCCGGAATGAAAAACTGTTTTTT. Encoded protein: CASSYARNEKLFF.

This chain uses TRBV5-1 with TRBJ2-2, with 9 bases identical to TRBD2. Germline loops: CDR1 SGHRS, CDR2 YFSETQ. V shed 6 bases and J 1 base; nucleotides not matched to a gene: 7. This CDR3 is built from 16 residues. CDR3 nucleotides: TGCGCCAGCAAGTTAGCGGGGGCCCTGAACACCGGGGAGCTGTTTTTT. This codes for CASKLAGALNTGELFF.

This clone was seen just once. This chain connects TRBV9 to TRBJ1-2; TRBD1 matches 9 bases. CDR1 and CDR2 (germline): SGDLS, YYNGEE. Unmatched junction bases numbered 7, after V lost 3 bases and J lost 1 base. The CDR3 contains 16 residues. The CDR3 DNA sequence: TGTGCCAGCAGCGGGGGGGACAGGGCCTTTAACTATGGCTACACCTTC. Amino acids: CASSGGDRAFNYGYTF.

In nucleotides, the CDR3 is TGTGCCAGCAGCCAAGACCGGCTACGGGGGAGGAGCACTGAAGCTTTCTTT. Its protein product is CASSQDRLRGRSTEAFF. The V and J genes are TRBV4-2 and TRBJ1-1, with D possibly being TRBD1 (5 bases). The CDR3 is made up of 17 amino acids. Deletions cut 0 bases from V and 4 bases from J, with 18 bases between. Germline CDR1 is LGHNA and CDR2 is YNFKEQ.

The chain combines TRBV4-3 with TRBJ1-5, with D perhaps TRBD1 (6 bases). V lost 0 bases and J 2 bases, leaving 8 bases between the germline ends. There are 15 residues in the CDR3. Germline-derived CDR1 and CDR2 are LGHNA and YSLEER. DNA for the CDR3: TGCGCCAGCAGCCAAGACGCAGGGGGCAATCAGCCCCAGCATTTT. Translating it yields CASSQDAGGNQPQHF.

V usage is TRBV30 and J usage is TRBJ2-7, with D maybe TRBD1 (6 bases). The CDR3 length is 14 residues. Germline-derived CDR1 and CDR2 are GTSNPN and SVGIG (reference sequence). V was pared by 2 bases and J by 6 bases, with 17 bases between. CDR3 in DNA: TGTGCCTGGAGTCTAGGGGCACAGGGTGGCGAGCAGTACTTC. Translated: CAWSLGAQGGEQYF. Supplemented by reference TRBV30 and TRBJ2-7, the full variable domain reads SQTIHQWPATLVQPVGSPLSLECTVEGTSNPNLYWYRQAAGRGLQLLFYSVGIGQISSEVPQNLSASRPQDRQFILSSKKLLLSDSGFYLCAWSLGAQGGEQYFGPGTRLTVT.

This rearrangement joins TRBV2 to TRBJ1-2; 8 nucleotides line up with TRBD1. Per germline, CDR1 SNHLY and CDR2 FYNNEI. CDR3 length equals 13 residues. V shed 3 bases, J shed 7 bases, and the junction held 4 bases outside the gene matches. CDR3 residues: CASSDQGAGGYTF. In nucleotides, the CDR3 is TGTGCCAGCAGTGACCAGGGGGCCGGTGGCTACACCTTC.

CDR3 in amino acids: CASNPPPTGGHEQYF. The CDR3 coding sequence is TGTGCCAGCAACCCCCCTCCGACAGGGGGTCACGAGCAGTACTTC. The chain couples TRBV7-6 to TRBJ2-7, with 9 bases lining up with TRBD1. Trimming cost V 7 bases and J 5 bases; bases outside gene matches: 12. Germline V gene data show CDR1 as SGHVS and CDR2 as FNYEAQ. The CDR3 is 15 amino acids.

This clone was picked up one time. This chain connects TRBV7-2 to TRBJ2-2; TRBD2 aligns across 7 bases. CDR3 length equals 16 residues. V lost 5 bases and J lost 2; bases outside the gene matches: 8. The germline gives CDR1 SGHTA, CDR2 FQGNSA. The CDR3 sequence: CASSPPGGGNTGELFF. The CDR3 DNA reads TGTGCCAGCAGCCCCCCGGGCGGGGGTAACACCGGGGAGCTGTTTTTT.

This chain links TRBV27 with TRBJ2-3, with 14 bases fitting TRBD2. CDR3 size: 15 residues. Germline V CDR1 and CDR2: MNHEY, SMNVEV (reference sequence). Trimming at V came to 5 bases and at J to 6 bases, leaving 4 bases not matched to a gene. The CDR3 nucleotides read TGTGCCAGCAGTCTCGGGACTAGCGGGGGTGATACGCAGTATTTT. As protein: CASSLGTSGGDTQYF.

V and J are TRBV5-6 and TRBJ1-2; no firm D call. The length of the CDR3 is 17 residues. Germline V CDR1 and CDR2: SGHDT, YYEEEE. V lost 4 bases and J lost 3, with 22 bases in between. The CDR3 here is CASSPRQDFTLDYGYTF. As DNA, the CDR3 is TGTGCCAGCAGCCCACGCCAGGACTTCACTTTGGACTATGGCTACACCTTC.

The chain combines TRBV21-1 with TRBJ1-6; the D segment call TRBD1 is taken from the table without a DNA check. TRBV21-1 is flagged as a pseudogene. The CDR3 extends over 16 amino acids. The CDR3, as DNA: TGTGCCAGCAGCCAAAAGGGACAGGGGCATAATTCACCCCTCCACTTT. Its protein product is CASSQKGQGHNSPLHF.

The chain carries TRBV29-1 and TRBJ2-7; tentative D call: TRBD2 (6 bases). This CDR3 has 13 residues. From germline, CDR1 is SQVTM and CDR2 ANQGSEA. V gave up 4 bases and J gave up 4 bases, with 14 bases separating them. The CDR3 protein is CSVGARRGYEQYF. In DNA form, the CDR3 reads TGCAGCGTTGGGGCCCGGAGGGGTTACGAGCAGTACTTC.

This chain joins TRBV11-2 and TRBJ1-5; D ambiguous. CDR3 length equals 13 residues. Trimming shortened V by 2 bases and J by 5 bases, and 7 bases separated the two germline ends. CDR1 and CDR2 from the germline V gene are SGHAT and FQNNGV. The CDR3 here is CASSLNIYQPQHF. The CDR3 coding sequence is TGTGCCAGCAGCTTAAACATTTATCAGCCCCAGCATTTT.